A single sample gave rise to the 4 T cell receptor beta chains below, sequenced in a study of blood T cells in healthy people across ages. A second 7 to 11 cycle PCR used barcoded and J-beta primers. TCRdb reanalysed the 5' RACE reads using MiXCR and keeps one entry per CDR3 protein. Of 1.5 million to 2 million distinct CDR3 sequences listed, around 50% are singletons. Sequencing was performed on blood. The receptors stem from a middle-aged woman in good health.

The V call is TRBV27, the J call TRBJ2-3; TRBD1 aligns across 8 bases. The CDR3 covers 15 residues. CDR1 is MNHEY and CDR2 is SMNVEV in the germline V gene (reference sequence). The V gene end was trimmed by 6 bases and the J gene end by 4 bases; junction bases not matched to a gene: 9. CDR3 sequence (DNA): TGTGCCAGCAGGGCGGACAGGGCCTTCGCAGATACGCAGTATTTT. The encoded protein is CASRADRAFADTQYF.

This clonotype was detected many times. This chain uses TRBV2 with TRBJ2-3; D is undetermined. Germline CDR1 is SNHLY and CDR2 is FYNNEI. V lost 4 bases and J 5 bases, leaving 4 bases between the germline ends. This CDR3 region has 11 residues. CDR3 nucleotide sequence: TGTGCCAGCAGTGCCTTAGATACGCAGTATTTT. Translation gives CASSALDTQYF.

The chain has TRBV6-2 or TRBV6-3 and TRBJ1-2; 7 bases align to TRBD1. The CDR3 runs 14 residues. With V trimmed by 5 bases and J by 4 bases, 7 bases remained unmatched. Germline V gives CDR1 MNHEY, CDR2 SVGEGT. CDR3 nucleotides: TGTGCCAGCAGTACCGACAGGGACGGCTATGGCTACACCTTC. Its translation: CASSTDRDGYGYTF.

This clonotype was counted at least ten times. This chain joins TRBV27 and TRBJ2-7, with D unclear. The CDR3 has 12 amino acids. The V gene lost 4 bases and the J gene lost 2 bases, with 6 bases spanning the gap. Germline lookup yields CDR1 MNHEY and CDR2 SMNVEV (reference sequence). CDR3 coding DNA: TGTGCCAGCAGTTCATTACCCTACGAGCAGTACTTC. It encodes CASSSLPYEQYF.